This T cell receptor beta chain is drawn from a study of cytomegalovirus exposure and HLA in healthy donors (TCRdb year 2017). Regarding the study in general: An earlier analysis of some 500 of the donors reported more than 250 Gb of sequence data and 100 million to 130 million unique TCR beta sequences from 150 million to 200 million T cells. All discovery cohort repertoires had been generated using a single sequencing platform. The T cell repertoires of 670 or so subjects were profiled by immunosequencing and related to cytomegalovirus serostatus. Both class I and class II loci were covered by HLA typing, at four-digit resolution. Typing coverage differed by locus: A, B, C, DRB1 and DQB1 were typed in about 620-630 donors, DQA1 in about 550, DPA1 in approximately 610, and DPB1 in 472. High-throughput TCR immunosequencing, statistical association of individual TCRs with disease status, and machine learning were combined to predict cytomegalovirus infection status. Among 398 genotyped donors of the cohort, an average of 235,054 unique TCR beta nucleotide sequences were sequenced per donor, approximately 20% of them non-productive. The study aimed to test whether signatures of past pathogen exposure could be identified by cataloging public T cell receptors. Genome-wide SNP genotypes for about 55% of the 666 donors were used in a later genetic analysis, which treated that subset as a discovery cohort. Roughly 5 DR-DQ haplotypes were handled as single units for association and clustering because linkage in the cohort was strong. In addition to the first cohort of approximately 670 subjects, a separate validation cohort of around 110 different subjects was used. An earlier analysis of 500 to 650 of the donors applied high-throughput TCR beta sequencing to assess whether each TCR beta V gene segment acted as functional or pseudogenic. Donor age, sex, ethnicity and CMV serostatus were collected together with the repertoire data. Roughly 310 gigabases of sequencing data and approximately 85 million unique TCR sequences were included in an early release covering about 700 HLA-typed donors. In a later analysis, previously published TCR beta repertoires from several hundred donors were re-analyzed and high-resolution HLA genotyping was added so that TCR occurrence patterns could be studied. The later analysis used no new phenotypic data to find candidate immune exposures, relying instead on TCR beta sequences and their occurrence across donors. The genetic ancestry cluster associated with self-reported Caucasian donors included 81% of the roughly 390 genotyped donors. The study at large found these results: Most TCR sequences were observed very rarely across donors, whereas some public TCRs were present in many individuals. According to a later analysis, TCR association rates differed among HLA loci, with DRB1 alleles showing the most associated TCRs and HLA-C alleles showing the fewest. It was suggested by the authors that the approach could potentially be generalized to other disease states and immunological phenotypes. Three of the identified cytomegalovirus-associated TCR beta chains were confirmed in vitro to be specific for cytomegalovirus antigens. Sequencing depth was assumed to be roughly uniform across donors in the presence/absence analyses, though that assumption may not hold. Because HLA typing was unavailable for some donors at each locus, only the typed subset was used in association tests. According to a later analysis, parvovirus B19, influenza, CMV and Epstein-Barr virus appeared linked to several top co-occurrence clusters. A total of fewer than 200 TCR beta chains were listed by the study as associated with cytomegalovirus. Because counts were too low, seventeen rarely observed V segments, including chromosome 9 orphons, were excluded from the earlier analysis of some 540 of the donors. CMV serostatus was the only immune exposure information available for the cohort. In a later analysis, 15,000 to 20,000 TCR beta sequences were associated with specific HLA alleles at a false discovery rate of 0.05. The cohort was sequenced for TCR beta chains only, and without alpha or paired-chain data the features that could be detected were limited. A group of highly shared sequence variants was considered likely to be a technical artifact of the sequencing pipeline. According to a later genetic analysis, donors in an Asian-associated ancestry cluster had fewer N-insertions in productive TCRs than the approximately 650-donor mean. In a later analysis, HLA-associated TCR beta chains were found to be more clonally expanded and to have lower generation probabilities than equally common non-associated chains. When HLA alleles, especially DR and DQ, strongly co-occurred, attributing TCR associations to individual alleles was difficult. A further reported finding was that TCR beta sequences accurately predicted the HLA-A and HLA-B alleles for most subjects in the first cohort. In an earlier analysis of roughly 500 of the donors, most TCR beta V segments appeared in productive rearrangements about 87% or about 30% of the time, broadly matching IMGT annotations. An association between a missense DCLRE1C variant and V-gene and J-gene trimming of TCR beta chains was found in a later genetic analysis and replicated in an independent cohort. The classifier was reported to diagnose cytomegalovirus status with high specificity and sensitivity in both the original cohort and the validation cohort. Correlated functional status among segregating V segments might reflect linkage disequilibrium, but an unknown experimental factor could not be ruled out. A later analysis found that most CMV-associated TCR beta chains appeared HLA-restricted, with HLA associations seemingly driven largely by CMV exposure.

A word on this clone: The specificity of this receptor is unknown. No base qualities exist here, and no much larger clone lies one base off it.

The receptor library was made with the immunoSEQ multiplex PCR assay. The multiplex PCR relied on a mix of 60 forward primers for TCR Vbeta segments and 13 reverse primers for TCR Jbeta segments. Amplification of the CDR3 region of rearranged TCR beta genes was performed with a multiplex PCR assay on genomic DNA. On the Illumina HiSeq System, the amplified TCR beta libraries were sequenced as 87-base-pair reads. The authors' analysis ran thus. A later analysis counted 65 million to 90 million unique TCR beta chains across the 700 or so repertoires, and 9 million to 14 million of these chains were shared by at least two donors. Raw reads were error-corrected and collapsed into unique sequences with a nearest-neighbor algorithm that merged closely related sequences to remove PCR and sequencing errors. Alignment of CDR3 sequences to IMGT reference sequences was used to assign V, D and J gene segments. For a sequence to be retained, a match of at least six nucleotides to both a V gene segment and a J gene segment was required. A rearrangement was called productive if the CDR3 had no stop codons and remained in frame with V and J, and every other rearrangement was called non-productive. Following IMGT convention, CDR3 was defined as the stretch from the second conserved V-encoded cysteine up to the conserved J-encoded phenylalanine. The earlier analysis of 450 to 750 of the donors excluded any sequence lacking an unambiguous match to a single V gene segment. In an earlier analysis of 450 to 700 of the donors, V segments were called functional above 56.7% productive rearrangements and were called segregating when the between-donor standard deviation exceeded 5%. A statistical classification framework was built to diagnose cytomegalovirus status from the catalog of TCR beta chain sequences. In a later analysis, V and J genes were assigned by comparing TCR nucleotide sequences against IMGT/GENE-DB human TR gene sequences. A later analysis assigned CDR3 sequences and most-parsimonious VDJ recombination scenarios with the TCRdist pipeline. In a later analysis, each TCR beta chain was defined by its CDR3 amino acid sequence together with its V-gene family, and reads lacking a unique V-gene family were excluded. As a way to deal with suspected cross-contamination and a sequencing artifact, a later analysis dropped 500 to 700 nucleotide sequences that were highly shared and had low generation probability. In a later analysis, a clonal expansion index for each public chain was calculated from normalized within-repertoire ranks of inferred template counts. In a later analysis, generation probabilities were computed using a VDJ recombination model fitted to out-of-frame rearrangements, and the results were checked against IGoR. A later analysis scored TCR-TCR, TCR-HLA and TCR-CMV co-occurrence with hypergeometric tests, applying a repertoire-size bias correction to TCR pairs. A later analysis estimated false discovery rates by permuting HLA or CMV assignments 20 times. A later analysis grouped co-occurring TCRs with DBSCAN, adding TCRdist sequence similarity when clustering within HLA-allele-positive subsets. Repertoires with fewer than 30,000 or more than 120,000 public chains, plus five repertoires with anomalous nucleotide sharing, were excluded from co-occurrence clustering. TCRdb limited this immuneACCESS table to in-frame rearrangements with V and J called. A share of clones is missing; checked studies link under half to unresolved V genes, and the rest is unexplained. V, J and clone size derive from that table, while D and trimming were established from the DNA sequence. For this sample the table gives 60,000 to 70,000 clones, of which around three quarters were detected only once. Of the sample, around 6% is held by the ten largest clones.

The cohort consisted of approximately 690 healthy bone marrow donors. At the time of sampling, every cohort member was nominally healthy, though immune exposures that went unrecorded were likely present. The donor was CMV seronegative and belonged to the group of around 350 seronegative cohort members. Every donor gave a peripheral blood sample, and the peripheral blood mononuclear cells from that sample were used for TCR beta sequencing. Genomic DNA was extracted from the blood cell samples with the Qiagen DNeasy Blood Extraction Kit. The sequence derives from a man aged 50-60 years in good health and CMV-seronegative. Sample: PBMCs.

The nucleotide sequence reads TGTGCCAGCGACTGGGGGCAAAGCAATCAGCCCCAGCATTTT. This codes for CASDWGQSNQPQHF. The chain is assembled from TRBV19 and TRBJ1-5; a tentative D match to TRBD1 spans 6 bases. The germline V gene (reference sequence) sets CDR1 to LNHDA and CDR2 to SQIVND. V is shortened by 9 bases, J by 1 base, and the region joining them spans 13 bases. The CDR3 holds 14 amino acids from the cysteine to the phenylalanine. Of all the DNA, just the CDR3 is kept, 42 bases in frame from base 1.